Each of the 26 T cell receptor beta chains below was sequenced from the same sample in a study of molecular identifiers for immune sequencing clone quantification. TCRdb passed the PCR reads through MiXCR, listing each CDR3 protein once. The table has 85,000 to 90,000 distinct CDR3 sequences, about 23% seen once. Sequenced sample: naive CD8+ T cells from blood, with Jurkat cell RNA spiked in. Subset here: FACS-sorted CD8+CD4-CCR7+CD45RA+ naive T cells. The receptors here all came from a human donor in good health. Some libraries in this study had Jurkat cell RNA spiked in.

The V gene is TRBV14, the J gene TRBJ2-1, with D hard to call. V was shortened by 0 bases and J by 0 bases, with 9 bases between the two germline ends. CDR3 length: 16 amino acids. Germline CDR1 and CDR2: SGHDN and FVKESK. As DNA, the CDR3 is TGTGCCAGCAGCCAAGAAGGGTACAGCTCCTACAATGAGCAGTTCTTC. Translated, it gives CASSQEGYSSYNEQFF.

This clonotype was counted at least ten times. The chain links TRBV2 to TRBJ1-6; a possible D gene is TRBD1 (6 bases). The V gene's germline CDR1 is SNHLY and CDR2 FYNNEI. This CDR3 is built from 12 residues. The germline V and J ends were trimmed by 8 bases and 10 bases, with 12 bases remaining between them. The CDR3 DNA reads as TGTGCCAGCTCTCTACAGGGCTCACCCCTCCACTTT. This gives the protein CASSLQGSPLHF.

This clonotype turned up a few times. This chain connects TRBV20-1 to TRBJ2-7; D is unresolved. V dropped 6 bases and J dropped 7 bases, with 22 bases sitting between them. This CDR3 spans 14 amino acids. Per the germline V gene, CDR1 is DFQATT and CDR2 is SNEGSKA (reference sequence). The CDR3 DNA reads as TGCAGTGCCGCGATGTGGTCCGTGTCGGATGAGCAGTACTTC. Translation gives CSAAMWSVSDEQYF.

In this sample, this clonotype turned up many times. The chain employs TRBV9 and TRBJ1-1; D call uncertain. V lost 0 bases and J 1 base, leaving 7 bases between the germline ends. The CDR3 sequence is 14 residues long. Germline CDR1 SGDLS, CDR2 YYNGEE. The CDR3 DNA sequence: TGTGCCAGCAGCGTAGGATCGGGGAACACTGAAGCTTTCTTT. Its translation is CASSVGSGNTEAFF.

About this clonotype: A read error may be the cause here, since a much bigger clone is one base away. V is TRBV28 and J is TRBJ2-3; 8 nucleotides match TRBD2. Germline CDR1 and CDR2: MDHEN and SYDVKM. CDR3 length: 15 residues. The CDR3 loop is CARKERESPTDAQYF. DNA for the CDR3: TGTGCCAGGAAAGAGCGGGAGAGCCCGACAGATGCGCAGTATTTT. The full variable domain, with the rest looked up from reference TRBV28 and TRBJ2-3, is DVKVTQSSRYLVKRTGEKVFLECVQDMDHENMFWYRQDPGLGLRLIYFSYDVKMKEKGDIPEGYSVSREKKERFSLILESASTNQTSMYLCARKERESPTDAQYFGPGTRLTVL.

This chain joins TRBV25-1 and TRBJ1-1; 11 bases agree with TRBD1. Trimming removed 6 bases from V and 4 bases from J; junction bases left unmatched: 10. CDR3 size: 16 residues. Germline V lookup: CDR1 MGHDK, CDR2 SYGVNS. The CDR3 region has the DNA TGTGCCAGCAGACCATTTGGGACAGGGGGAGGCACTGAAGCTTTCTTT. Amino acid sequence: CASRPFGTGGGTEAFF.

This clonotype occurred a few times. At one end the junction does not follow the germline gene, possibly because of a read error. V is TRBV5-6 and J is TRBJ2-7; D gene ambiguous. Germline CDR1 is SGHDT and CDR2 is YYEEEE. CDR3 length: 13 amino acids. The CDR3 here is CTSSLGSSYEQYF. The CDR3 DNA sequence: TGTACCAGCAGCTTGGGCAGCTCCTACGAGCAGTACTTC.

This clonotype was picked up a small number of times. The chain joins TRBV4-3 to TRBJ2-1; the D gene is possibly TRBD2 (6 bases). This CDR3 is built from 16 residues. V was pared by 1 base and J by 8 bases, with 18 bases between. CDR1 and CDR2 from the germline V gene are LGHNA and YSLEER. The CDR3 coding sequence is TGCGCCAGCAGCCAAGCCATGCGGGGAGCGCTTGATGAGCAGTTCTTC. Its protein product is CASSQAMRGALDEQFF.

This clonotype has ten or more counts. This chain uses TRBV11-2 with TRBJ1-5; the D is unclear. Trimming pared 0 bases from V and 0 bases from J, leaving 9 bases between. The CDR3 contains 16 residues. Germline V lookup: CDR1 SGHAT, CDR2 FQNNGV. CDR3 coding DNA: TGTGCCAGCAGCTTAGATCTTGGTGATAGCAATCAGCCCCAGCATTTT. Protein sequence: CASSLDLGDSNQPQHF.

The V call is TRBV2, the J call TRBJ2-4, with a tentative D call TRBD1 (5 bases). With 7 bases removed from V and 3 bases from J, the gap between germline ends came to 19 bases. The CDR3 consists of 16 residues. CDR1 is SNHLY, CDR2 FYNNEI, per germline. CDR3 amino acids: CASTTLDSTGKNIQYF. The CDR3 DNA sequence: TGTGCCAGCACAACTCTCGACAGCACAGGCAAAAACATTCAGTACTTC. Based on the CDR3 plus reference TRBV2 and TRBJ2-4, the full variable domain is EPEVTQTPSHQVTQMGQEVILRCVPISNHLYFYWYRQILGQKVEFLVSFYNNEISEKSEIFDDQFSVERPDGSNFTLKIRSTKLEDSAMYFCASTTLDSTGKNIQYFGAGTRLSVL.

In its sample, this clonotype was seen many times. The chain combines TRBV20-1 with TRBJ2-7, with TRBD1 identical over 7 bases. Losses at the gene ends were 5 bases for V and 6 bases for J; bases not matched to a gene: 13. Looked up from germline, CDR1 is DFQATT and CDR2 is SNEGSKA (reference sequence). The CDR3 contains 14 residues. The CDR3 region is CSAPTGVGLPEQYF. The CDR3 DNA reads TGCAGTGCTCCTACAGGGGTGGGTCTTCCCGAGCAGTACTTC.

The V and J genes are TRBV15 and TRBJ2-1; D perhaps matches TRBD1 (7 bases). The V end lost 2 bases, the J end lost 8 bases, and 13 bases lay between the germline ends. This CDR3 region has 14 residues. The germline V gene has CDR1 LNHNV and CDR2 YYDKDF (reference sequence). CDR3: CATSRPTGEDEQFF. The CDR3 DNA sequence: TGTGCCACCAGCAGACCAACAGGGGAGGATGAGCAGTTCTTC.

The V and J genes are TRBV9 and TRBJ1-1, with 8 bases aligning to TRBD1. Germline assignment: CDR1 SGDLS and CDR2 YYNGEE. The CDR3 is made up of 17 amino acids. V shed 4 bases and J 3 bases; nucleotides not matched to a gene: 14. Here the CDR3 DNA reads TGTGCCAGCAGCCGTGGACAGGGTCCTTTAGTCGACACTGAAGCTTTCTTT. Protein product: CASSRGQGPLVDTEAFF.

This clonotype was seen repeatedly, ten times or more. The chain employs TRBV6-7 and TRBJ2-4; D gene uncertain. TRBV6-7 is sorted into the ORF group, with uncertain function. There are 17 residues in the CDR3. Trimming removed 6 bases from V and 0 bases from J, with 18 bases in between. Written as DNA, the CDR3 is TGTGCCAGCAGCCAAACCACCATGGTACTAGCCAAAAACATTCAGTACTTC. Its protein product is CASSQTTMVLAKNIQYF.

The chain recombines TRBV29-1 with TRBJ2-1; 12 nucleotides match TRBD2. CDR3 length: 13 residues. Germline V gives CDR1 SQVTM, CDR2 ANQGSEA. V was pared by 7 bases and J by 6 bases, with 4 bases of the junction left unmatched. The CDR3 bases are TGCAGCGACGGACTAGCGGGACTCAATGAGCAGTTCTTC. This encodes CSDGLAGLNEQFF.

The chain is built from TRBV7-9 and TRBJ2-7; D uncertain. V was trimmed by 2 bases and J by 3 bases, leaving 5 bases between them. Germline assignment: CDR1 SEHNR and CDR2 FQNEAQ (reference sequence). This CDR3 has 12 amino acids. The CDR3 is CASSLPNYEQYF. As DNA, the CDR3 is TGTGCCAGCAGCTTACCTAACTACGAGCAGTACTTC. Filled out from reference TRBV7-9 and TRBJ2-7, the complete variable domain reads DTGVSQNPRHKITKRGQNVTFRCDPISEHNRLYWYRQTLGQGPEFLTYFQNEAQLEKSRLLSDRFSAERPKGSFSTLEIQRTEQGDSAMYLCASSLPNYEQYFGPGTRLTVT.

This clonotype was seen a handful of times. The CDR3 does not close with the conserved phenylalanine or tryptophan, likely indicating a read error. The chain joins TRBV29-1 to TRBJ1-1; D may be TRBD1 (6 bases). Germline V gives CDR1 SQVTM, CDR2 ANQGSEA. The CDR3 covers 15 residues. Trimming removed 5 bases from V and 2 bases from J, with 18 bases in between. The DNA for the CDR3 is TGCAGCGTTAGGGGGGATGAGACAGGTAACACTGAAGCTTTCTTA. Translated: CSVRGDETGNTEAFL.

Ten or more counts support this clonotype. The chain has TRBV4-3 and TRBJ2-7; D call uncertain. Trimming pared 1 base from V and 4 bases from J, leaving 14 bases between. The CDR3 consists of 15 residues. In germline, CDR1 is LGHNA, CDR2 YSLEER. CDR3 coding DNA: TGCGCCAGCAGCCAAGTCTTGTCATCTGCTTACGAGCAGTACTTC. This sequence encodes CASSQVLSSAYEQYF.

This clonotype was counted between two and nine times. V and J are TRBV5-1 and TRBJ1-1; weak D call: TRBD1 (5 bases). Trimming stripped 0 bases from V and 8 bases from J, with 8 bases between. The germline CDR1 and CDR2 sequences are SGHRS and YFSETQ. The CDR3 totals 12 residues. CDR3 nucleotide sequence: TGCGCCAGCAGCTTGGCCAGGGAAGAAGCTTTCTTT. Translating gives CASSLAREEAFF.

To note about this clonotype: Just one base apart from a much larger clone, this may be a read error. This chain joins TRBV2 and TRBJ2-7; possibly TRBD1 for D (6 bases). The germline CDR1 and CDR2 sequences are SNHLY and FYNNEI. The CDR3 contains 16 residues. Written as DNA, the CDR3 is TGTACCAGCAGTGAAACCCGGACAGCAAGCTCCTACGAGCAGTACTTC. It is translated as CTSSETRTASSYEQYF.

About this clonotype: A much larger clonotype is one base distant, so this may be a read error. CDR3 nucleotide sequence: TGTGCCAGCAGCTCCAGGGACTACAAAGCGACCCAGTACTTC. It encodes CASSSRDYKATQYF. V and J are TRBV7-6 and TRBJ2-5; 7 nucleotides agree with TRBD2. V lost 4 bases to trimming and J lost 7 bases; unmatched junction nucleotides: 9. Looked up from germline, CDR1 is SGHVS and CDR2 is FNYEAQ. This CDR3 spans 14 amino acids.

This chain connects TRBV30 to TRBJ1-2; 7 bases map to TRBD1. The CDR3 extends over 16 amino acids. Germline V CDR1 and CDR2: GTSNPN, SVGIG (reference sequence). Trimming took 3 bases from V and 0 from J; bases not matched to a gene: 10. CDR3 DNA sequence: TGTGCCTGGAGGGACAGGTCGAAGGACCCTAACTATGGCTACACCTTC. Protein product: CAWRDRSKDPNYGYTF.

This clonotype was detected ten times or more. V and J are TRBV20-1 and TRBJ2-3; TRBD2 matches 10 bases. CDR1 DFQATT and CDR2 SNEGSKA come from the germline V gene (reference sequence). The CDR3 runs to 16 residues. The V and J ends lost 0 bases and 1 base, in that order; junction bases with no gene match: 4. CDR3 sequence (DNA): TGCAGTGCTAGAGATCGGCTAGCGGGGGGCACAGATACGCAGTATTTT. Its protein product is CSARDRLAGGTDTQYF.

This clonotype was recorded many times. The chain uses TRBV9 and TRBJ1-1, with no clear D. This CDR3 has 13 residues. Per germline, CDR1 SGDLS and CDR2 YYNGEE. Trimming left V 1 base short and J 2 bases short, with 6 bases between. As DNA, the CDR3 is TGTGCCAGCAGCGTATGGGATAACACTGAAGCTTTCTTT. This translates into CASSVWDNTEAFF.

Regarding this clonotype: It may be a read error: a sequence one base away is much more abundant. Here the CDR3 reads CASSMTGGYYEQYF. CDR3 bases: TGTGCCAGTAGTATGACAGGGGGGTACTACGAGCAGTACTTC. This chain links TRBV19 with TRBJ2-7, with TRBD1 matching over 9 bases. Trimming removed 3 bases from V and 3 bases from J; junction bases left unmatched: 3. The CDR3 totals 14 residues. From germline, CDR1 is LNHDA and CDR2 SQIVND (reference sequence). The entire variable domain, with the rest obtained from reference TRBV19 and TRBJ2-7, is as follows: DGGITQSPKYLFRKEGQNVTLSCEQNLNHDAMYWYRQDPGQGLRLIYYSQIVNDFQKGDIAEGYSVSREKKESFPLTVTSAQKNPTAFYLCASSMTGGYYEQYFGPGTRLTVT.

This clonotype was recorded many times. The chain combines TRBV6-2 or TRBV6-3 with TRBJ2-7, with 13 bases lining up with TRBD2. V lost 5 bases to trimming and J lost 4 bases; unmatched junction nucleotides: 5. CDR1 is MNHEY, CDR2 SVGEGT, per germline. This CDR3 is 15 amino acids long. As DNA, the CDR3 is TGTGCCAGCAGTCAAGGACTAGCGGGAGTATACGAGCAGTACTTC. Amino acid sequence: CASSQGLAGVYEQYF.